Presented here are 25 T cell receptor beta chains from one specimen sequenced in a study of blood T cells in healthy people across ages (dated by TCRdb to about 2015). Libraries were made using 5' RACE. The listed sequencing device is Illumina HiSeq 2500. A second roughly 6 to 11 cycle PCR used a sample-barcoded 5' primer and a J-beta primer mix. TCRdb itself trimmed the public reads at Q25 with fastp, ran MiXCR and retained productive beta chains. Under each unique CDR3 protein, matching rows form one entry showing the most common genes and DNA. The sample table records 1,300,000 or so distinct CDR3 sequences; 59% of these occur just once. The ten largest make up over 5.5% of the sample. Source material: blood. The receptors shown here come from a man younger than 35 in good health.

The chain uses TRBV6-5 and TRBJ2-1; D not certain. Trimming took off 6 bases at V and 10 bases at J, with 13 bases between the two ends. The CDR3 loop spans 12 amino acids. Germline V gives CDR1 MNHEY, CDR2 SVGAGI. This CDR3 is CASSYSQGEQFF. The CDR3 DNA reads TGTGCCAGCAGCTATTCCCAAGGGGAGCAGTTCTTC.

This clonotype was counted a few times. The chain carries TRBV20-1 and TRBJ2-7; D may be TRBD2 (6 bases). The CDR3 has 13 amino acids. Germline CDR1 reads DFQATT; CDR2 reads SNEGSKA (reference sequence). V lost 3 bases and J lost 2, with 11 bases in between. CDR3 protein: CSASGRNPYEQYF. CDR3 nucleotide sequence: TGCAGTGCTAGCGGGAGAAACCCCTACGAGCAGTACTTC.

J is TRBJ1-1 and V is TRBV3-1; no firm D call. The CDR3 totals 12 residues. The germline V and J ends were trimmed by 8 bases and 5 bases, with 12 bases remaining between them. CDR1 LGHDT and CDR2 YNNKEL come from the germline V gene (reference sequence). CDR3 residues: CASGRVATEAFF. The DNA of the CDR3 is TGTGCCAGCGGGCGGGTTGCGACTGAAGCTTTCTTT.

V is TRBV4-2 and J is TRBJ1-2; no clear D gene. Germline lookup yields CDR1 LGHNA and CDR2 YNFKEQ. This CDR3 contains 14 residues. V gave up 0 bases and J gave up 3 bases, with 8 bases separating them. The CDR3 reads CASSQEGEYYGYTF. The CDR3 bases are TGTGCCAGCAGCCAAGAGGGAGAATACTATGGCTACACCTTC.

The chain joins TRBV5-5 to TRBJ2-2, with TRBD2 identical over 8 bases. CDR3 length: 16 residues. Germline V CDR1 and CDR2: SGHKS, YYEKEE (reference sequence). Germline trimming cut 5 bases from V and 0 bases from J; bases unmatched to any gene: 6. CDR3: CASSYTSGANTGELFF. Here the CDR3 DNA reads TGTGCCAGCAGTTATACTAGCGGAGCGAACACCGGGGAGCTGTTTTTT.

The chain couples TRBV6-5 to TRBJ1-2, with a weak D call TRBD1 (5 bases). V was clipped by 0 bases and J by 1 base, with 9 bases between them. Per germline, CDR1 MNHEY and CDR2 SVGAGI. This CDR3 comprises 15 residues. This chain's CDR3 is CASSYSKTDNYGYTF. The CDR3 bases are TGTGCCAGCAGTTACTCCAAGACAGATAACTATGGCTACACCTTC.

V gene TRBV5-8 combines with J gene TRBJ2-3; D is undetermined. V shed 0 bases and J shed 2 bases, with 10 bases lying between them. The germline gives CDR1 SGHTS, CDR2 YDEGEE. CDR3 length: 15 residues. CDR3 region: CASSLVDGTTDTQYF. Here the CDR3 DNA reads TGTGCCAGCAGCTTGGTCGACGGTACCACAGATACGCAGTATTTT.

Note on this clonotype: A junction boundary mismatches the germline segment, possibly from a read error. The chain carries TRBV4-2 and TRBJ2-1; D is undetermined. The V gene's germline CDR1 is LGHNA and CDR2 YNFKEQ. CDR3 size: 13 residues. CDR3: CASSQDSSGERFF. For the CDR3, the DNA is TGTGCCAGCAGCCAAGATTCGAGTGGTGAGCGGTTCTTC.

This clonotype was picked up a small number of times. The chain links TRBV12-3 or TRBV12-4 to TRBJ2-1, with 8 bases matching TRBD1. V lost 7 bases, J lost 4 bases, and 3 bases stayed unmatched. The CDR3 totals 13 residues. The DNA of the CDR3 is TGTGCCAGCATTGGACAGGGATACAATGAGCAGTTCTTC. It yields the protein CASIGQGYNEQFF.

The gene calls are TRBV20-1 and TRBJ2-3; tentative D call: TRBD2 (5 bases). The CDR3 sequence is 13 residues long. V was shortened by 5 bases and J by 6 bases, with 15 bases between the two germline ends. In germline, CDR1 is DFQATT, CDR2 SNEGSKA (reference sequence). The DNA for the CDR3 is TGCAGTGCTGTCCGACTATCCACGGATACGCAGTATTTT. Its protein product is CSAVRLSTDTQYF.

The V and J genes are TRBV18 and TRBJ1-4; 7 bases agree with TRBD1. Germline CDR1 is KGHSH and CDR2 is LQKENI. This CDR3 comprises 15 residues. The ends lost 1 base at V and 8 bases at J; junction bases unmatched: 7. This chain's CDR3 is CASSPQTGFSEKLFF. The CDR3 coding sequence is TGTGCCAGCTCACCACAGACAGGGTTTAGCGAAAAACTGTTTTTT.

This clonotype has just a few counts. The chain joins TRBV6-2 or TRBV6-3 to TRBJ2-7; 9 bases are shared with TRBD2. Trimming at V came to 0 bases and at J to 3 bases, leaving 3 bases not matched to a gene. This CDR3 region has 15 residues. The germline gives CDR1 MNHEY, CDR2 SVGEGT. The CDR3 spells CASSYSSGSFYEQYF. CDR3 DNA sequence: TGTGCCAGCAGTTACTCTAGCGGGAGTTTCTACGAGCAGTACTTC.

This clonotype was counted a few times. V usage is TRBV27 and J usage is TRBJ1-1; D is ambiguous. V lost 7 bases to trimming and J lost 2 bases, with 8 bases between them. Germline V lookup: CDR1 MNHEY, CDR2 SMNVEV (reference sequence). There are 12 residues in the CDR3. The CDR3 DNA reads TGTGCCAGCAAAGGTCACAACACTGAAGCTTTCTTT. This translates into CASKGHNTEAFF.

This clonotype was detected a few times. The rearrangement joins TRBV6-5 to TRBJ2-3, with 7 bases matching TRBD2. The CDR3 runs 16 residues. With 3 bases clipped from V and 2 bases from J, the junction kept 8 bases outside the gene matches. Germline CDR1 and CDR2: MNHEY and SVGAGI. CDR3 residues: CASSYAGLPDTDTQYF. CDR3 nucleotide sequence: TGTGCCAGCAGTTATGCGGGACTACCCGACACAGATACGCAGTATTTT.

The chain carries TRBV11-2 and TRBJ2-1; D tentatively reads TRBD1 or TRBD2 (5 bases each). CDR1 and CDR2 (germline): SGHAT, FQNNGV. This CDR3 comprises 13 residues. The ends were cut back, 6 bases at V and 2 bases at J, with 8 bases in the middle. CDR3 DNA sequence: TGTGCCAGCAGTACGGGGCCCTACAATGAGCAGTTCTTC. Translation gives CASSTGPYNEQFF.

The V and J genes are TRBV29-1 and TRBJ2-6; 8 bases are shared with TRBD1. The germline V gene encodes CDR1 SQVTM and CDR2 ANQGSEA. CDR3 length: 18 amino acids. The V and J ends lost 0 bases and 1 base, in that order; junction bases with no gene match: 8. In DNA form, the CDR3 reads TGCAGCGTTGAAGATAAGGACAGGGAGAGGTCTGGGGCCAACGTCCTGACTTTC. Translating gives CSVEDKDRERSGANVLTF. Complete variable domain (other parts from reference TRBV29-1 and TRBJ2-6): SAVISQKPSRDICQRGTSLTIQCQVDSQVTMMFWYRQQPGQSLTLIATANQGSEATYESGFVIDKFPISRPNLTFSTLTVSNMSPEDSSIYLCSVEDKDRERSGANVLTFGAGSRLTVL.

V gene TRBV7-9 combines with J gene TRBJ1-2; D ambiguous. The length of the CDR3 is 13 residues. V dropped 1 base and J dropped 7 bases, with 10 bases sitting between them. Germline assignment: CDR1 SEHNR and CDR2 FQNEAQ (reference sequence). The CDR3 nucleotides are TGTGCCAGCAGCTTAGAACCGGGCATTGGCTACACCTTC. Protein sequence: CASSLEPGIGYTF.

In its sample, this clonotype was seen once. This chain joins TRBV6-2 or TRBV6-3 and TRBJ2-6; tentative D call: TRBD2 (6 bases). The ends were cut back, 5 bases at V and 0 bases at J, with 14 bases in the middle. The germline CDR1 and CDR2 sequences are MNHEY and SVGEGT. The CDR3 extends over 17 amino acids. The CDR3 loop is CASSPGLWDSGANVLTF. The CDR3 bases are TGTGCCAGCAGTCCGGGACTTTGGGACTCTGGGGCCAACGTCCTGACTTTC.

The CDR3 sequence: CASSQVLAGGPQFF. In nucleotides, the CDR3 is TGCGCCAGCAGCCAAGTACTAGCGGGAGGGCCACAGTTCTTC. V usage is TRBV4-1 and J usage is TRBJ2-1, with 13 bases that match TRBD2. CDR1 and CDR2 from the germline V gene are MGHRA and YSYEKL. J lost 13 bases, V lost 1 base, and 4 bases had no gene match. There are 14 residues in the CDR3.

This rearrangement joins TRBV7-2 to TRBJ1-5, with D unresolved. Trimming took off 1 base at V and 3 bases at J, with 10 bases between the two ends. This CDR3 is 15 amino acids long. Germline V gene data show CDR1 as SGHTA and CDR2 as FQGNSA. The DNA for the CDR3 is TGTGCCAGCAGCTTAGGATATTCAATCAATCAGCCCCAGCATTTT. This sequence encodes CASSLGYSINQPQHF.

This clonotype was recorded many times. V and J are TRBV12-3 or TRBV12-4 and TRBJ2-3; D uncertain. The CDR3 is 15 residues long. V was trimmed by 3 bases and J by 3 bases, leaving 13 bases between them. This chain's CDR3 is CASSFGTVGTDTQYF. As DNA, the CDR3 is TGTGCCAGCAGTTTTGGAACAGTGGGGACAGATACGCAGTATTTT.

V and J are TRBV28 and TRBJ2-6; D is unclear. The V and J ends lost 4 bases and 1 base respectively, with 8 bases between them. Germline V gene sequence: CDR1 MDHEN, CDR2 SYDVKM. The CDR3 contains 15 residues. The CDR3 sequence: CASSSYGSGANVLTF. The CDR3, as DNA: TGTGCCAGCAGTTCCTACGGGTCTGGGGCCAACGTCCTGACTTTC.

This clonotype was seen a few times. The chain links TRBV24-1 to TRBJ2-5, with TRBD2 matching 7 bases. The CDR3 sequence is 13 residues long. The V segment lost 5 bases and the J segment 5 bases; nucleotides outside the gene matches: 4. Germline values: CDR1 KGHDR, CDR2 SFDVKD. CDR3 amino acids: CATSGGGQETQYF. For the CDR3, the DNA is TGTGCCACCAGTGGGGGGGGTCAGGAGACCCAGTACTTC.

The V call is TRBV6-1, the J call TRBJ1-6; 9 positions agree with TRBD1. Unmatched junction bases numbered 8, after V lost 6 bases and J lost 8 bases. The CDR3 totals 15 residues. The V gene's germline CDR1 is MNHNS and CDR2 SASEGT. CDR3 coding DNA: TGTGCCAGCAGGAACAGGGGGCTTGGGGATTCACCCCTCCACTTT. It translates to CASRNRGLGDSPLHF.

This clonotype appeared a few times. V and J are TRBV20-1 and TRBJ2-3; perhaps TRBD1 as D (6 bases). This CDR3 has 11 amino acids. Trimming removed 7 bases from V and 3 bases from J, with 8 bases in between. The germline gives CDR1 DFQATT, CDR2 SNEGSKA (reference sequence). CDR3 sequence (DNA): TGCAGTGAAAGGGGGACAGATACGCAGTATTTT. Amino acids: CSERGTDTQYF.